This TCR beta chain was captured by sequencing in a study of PD-1 blockade in classical Hodgkin lymphoma. Points from the study as a whole: Although disease activity or prior therapy may be involved, causes of the repertoire differences remain undefined. Those achieving complete response showed baseline diversity like newly diagnosed patients.

CDR1 is LNHDA and CDR2 is SQIVND in the germline V gene (reference sequence). Trimming removed 1 base at V and 1 base at J, with 11 bases between. CDR3 size: 16 residues. Time point in this sample: cycle 4 day 1 (C4D1), after five to seven weeks of nivolumab. All patients relapsed after autologous stem cell transplantation, and brentuximab vedotin exposure varied. Patients' outcomes at their best amounted to complete response, partial response or progressive disease. The repertoire was sequenced with immunoSEQ multiplex PCR; TCRdb's copy has only in-frame clones and lacks some. The sample contains roughly 46,000 clones, around 74% of which appear only once. This clone was detected only a few times. Its antigen is unidentified.

The sequences come from peripheral blood mononuclear cells (PBMCs), collected before the fourth cycle of nivolumab. The rearrangement uses TRBV19 and TRBJ1-3; weak D call: TRBD1 (6 bases). This sequence originates from a human donor with classical Hodgkin lymphoma. The CDR3 spells CASSIVHDRSGNTIYF. The CDR3 coding sequence is TGTGCCAGTAGTATAGTCCACGACAGGTCTGGAAACACCATATATTTT.